The 9 T cell receptor beta chains below were found in one sample sequenced in a study of blood T cell repertoires in COVID-19. Measured with immunoSEQ multiplex PCR; TCRdb has only the in-frame clones, and not every one. The sample gives some 350,000 clones, around 87% of which show up once; 3% is in the top ten. Sequencing was done on a sample of peripheral blood. These receptors were taken from a human donor in a cohort sampled during active COVID-19.

This clone was seen only a few times. This rearrangement joins TRBV29-1 to TRBJ2-7; 8 nucleotides align to TRBD1. Trimming at V came to 6 bases and at J to 2 bases, leaving 12 bases not matched to a gene. The CDR3 covers 15 residues. CDR1 is SQVTM and CDR2 is ANQGSEA in the germline V gene. CDR3 sequence: CSVRTQDRDPYEQYF. CDR3 DNA sequence: TGCAGCGTCAGGACTCAGGACAGGGACCCCTACGAGCAGTACTTC.

This clone was observed a few times. V and J are TRBV28 and TRBJ1-1, with unresolved D. There are 14 residues in the CDR3. Trimming left V 6 bases short and J 1 base short, with 12 bases between. Germline CDR1 and CDR2: MDHEN and SYDVKM. CDR3 in amino acids: CASSPLEENTEAFF. Written as DNA, the CDR3 is TGTGCCAGCAGCCCCCTCGAGGAGAACACTGAAGCTTTCTTT.

This rearrangement joins TRBV5-5 to TRBJ2-7; 7 bases match TRBD2. CDR3 length: 15 residues. Germline V lookup: CDR1 SGHKS, CDR2 YYEKEE (reference sequence). Unmatched junction bases numbered 7, after V lost 4 bases and J lost 0 bases. CDR3 nucleotides: TGTGCCAGCAGCGCGGGAGACGACATCTCCTACGAGCAGTACTTC. It codes for CASSAGDDISYEQYF.

The chain recombines TRBV5-1 with TRBJ1-2; D is unclear. The CDR3 runs to 14 residues. V was trimmed by 4 bases and J by 6 bases, leaving 16 bases between them. Germline assignment: CDR1 SGHRS and CDR2 YFSETQ. In nucleotides, the CDR3 is TGCGCCAGCAGCCCGCGGGGTCGGGGAAATGGCTACACCTTC. Translated, it gives CASSPRGRGNGYTF.

The chain links TRBV2 to TRBJ1-6, with D maybe TRBD1 (6 bases). This CDR3 is built from 12 residues. The V end was cut by 7 bases, the J end by 10 bases, with 11 bases between. The germline V gene has CDR1 SNHLY and CDR2 FYNNEI. The CDR3 nucleotides are TGTGCCAGCACTACAGGGTCATCACCCCTCCACTTT. Amino acid sequence: CASTTGSSPLHF.

The CDR3 sequence: CASSSGQGAGGLFF. The CDR3 region has the DNA TGTGCCAGCAGTTCGGGACAGGGGGCGGGTGGACTGTTTTTT. The rearrangement links TRBV2 to TRBJ1-4, with TRBD1 matching over 12 bases. Germline lookup yields CDR1 SNHLY and CDR2 FYNNEI. CDR3 length equals 14 residues. The V segment lost 5 bases and the J segment 13 bases; nucleotides outside the gene matches: 8.

The V gene is TRBV27, the J gene TRBJ1-1, with 8 bases lining up with TRBD1. Germline V gene data show CDR1 as MNHEY and CDR2 as SMNVEV (reference sequence). The CDR3 contains 14 residues. V was clipped by 3 bases and J by 5 bases; unmatched bases: 5. CDR3 region: CASSFTGGRTEAFF. The CDR3 nucleotides are TGTGCCAGCAGTTTCACAGGGGGTAGGACTGAAGCTTTCTTT.

The chain combines TRBV12-3 or TRBV12-4 with TRBJ2-2; D uncertain. Trimming shortened V by 5 bases and J by 9 bases, and 13 bases separated the two germline ends. The CDR3 is 13 amino acids. The CDR3 is CASSLGLGRELFF. The CDR3 DNA is TGTGCCAGCAGTCTCGGTCTGGGCAGGGAGCTGTTTTTT.

As to this clone: A much bigger clone sits one base away, suggesting this may be a read error. The CDR3 region is CASSSGLAGGRTGELFF. The DNA for the CDR3 is TGTGCCAGCAGCTCGGGACTAGCGGGAGGGCGCACCGGGGAGCTGTTTTTT. The rearrangement links TRBV5-5 to TRBJ2-2, with 16 positions matching TRBD2. Germline loops: CDR1 SGHKS, CDR2 YYEKEE (reference sequence). Germline trimming cut 3 bases from V and 4 bases from J; bases unmatched to any gene: 3. The CDR3 totals 17 residues.